The rows below give T cell receptor beta chains drawn from one sample of a study of blood T cell repertoires in COVID-19. Using immunoSEQ multiplex PCR, the repertoire was profiled, and TCRdb retains in-frame clones only, with some absent. The profile shows under 200,000 clones, 79% of them singletons. The sample comprised peripheral blood. The receptors derive from a woman aged 60 to 75 with COVID-19, enrolled during active disease. The CDR3 runs from the conserved cysteine through the conserved F or W. D genes are given only for firm matches. Only some rows state a clone size, as once, few, many or a class for expanded clones.

J gene: TRBJ1-4
V gene: TRBV12-3/TRBV12-4
D gene: -
clone size: -
CDR3 DNA: TGTGCCAGCAACAGGGCAGGGGAAAAACTGTTTTTT
CDR3 protein: CASNRAGEKLFF

J gene: TRBJ1-4
V gene: TRBV4-2
D gene: -
clone size: few
CDR3 DNA: TGTGCCAGCCGGAACTCACAGGCTAATGAAAAACTGTTTTTT
CDR3 protein: CASRNSQANEKLFF

J gene: TRBJ1-4
V gene: TRBV19
D gene: -
clone size: -
CDR3 DNA: TGTGCCAGTAGTCATCAGGGTCCTGGGGAAAAACTGTTTTTT
CDR3 protein: CASSHQGPGEKLFF

J gene: TRBJ1-5
V gene: TRBV6-2/TRBV6-3
D gene: -
clone size: -
CDR3 DNA: TGTGCCAGCAGTTACGGTGCCAGGGCTGGCAATCAGCCCCAGCATTTT
CDR3 protein: CASSYGARAGNQPQHF

J gene: TRBJ2-2
V gene: TRBV4-3
D gene: -
clone size: few
CDR3 DNA: TGCGCCAGCAGCCGGACTCATCCCACCGGGGAGCTGTTTTTT
CDR3 protein: CASSRTHPTGELFF

J gene: TRBJ1-1
V gene: TRBV4-2
D gene: TRBD1
clone size: few
CDR3 DNA: TGTGCCAGCAGCCAGGACAGGGGTAGCACTGAAGCTTTCTTT
CDR3 protein: CASSQDRGSTEAFF

J gene: TRBJ2-1
V gene: TRBV18
D gene: -
clone size: -
CDR3 DNA: TGTGCCAGCTCACCAACCAACGGCTACAGACCCTACAATGAGCAGTTCTTC
CDR3 protein: CASSPTNGYRPYNEQFF

J gene: TRBJ2-7
V gene: TRBV11-2
D gene: -
clone size: -
CDR3 DNA: TGTGCCAGCAGCATAGATTCCAGCTCCTACGAGCAGTACTTC
CDR3 protein: CASSIDSSSYEQYF

J gene: TRBJ1-2
V gene: TRBV19
D gene: TRBD1
clone size: -
CDR3 DNA: TGTGCCACTTCTAGGCTGACAGGGGGTGATGGTGGCTACACCTTC
CDR3 protein: CATSRLTGGDGGYTF

J gene: TRBJ2-7
V gene: TRBV7-9
D gene: -
clone size: -
CDR3 DNA: TGTGCCAGCAGCTTTAACGTCGCGAGCTACGAGCAGTACTTC
CDR3 protein: CASSFNVASYEQYF

J gene: TRBJ2-5
V gene: TRBV5-5
D gene: -
clone size: -
CDR3 DNA: TGTGCCAGCAGCCAGGGCAGTCAAGAGACCCAGTACTTC
CDR3 protein: CASSQGSQETQYF

J gene: TRBJ1-6
V gene: TRBV5-4
D gene: -
clone size: few
CDR3 DNA: TGTGCCAGCAGCTTGGATCAGGGCGGATCCTATAATTCACCCCTCCACTTT
CDR3 protein: CASSLDQGGSYNSPLHF

J gene: TRBJ2-3
V gene: TRBV7-9
D gene: TRBD2
clone size: once
CDR3 DNA: TGTGCCAGCAGCTTAACAGCGGGAGTAAGGGATACGCAGTATTTT
CDR3 protein: CASSLTAGVRDTQYF

J gene: TRBJ1-5
V gene: TRBV6-2/TRBV6-3
D gene: -
clone size: many
CDR3 DNA: TGTGCCAGCAGTTCTCCGAAGCCAGGCGATCAGCCCCAGCATTTT
CDR3 protein: CASSSPKPGDQPQHF

J gene: TRBJ1-2
V gene: TRBV5-4
D gene: -
clone size: -
CDR3 DNA: TGTGCCAGCAGCCCCCAGGTTGGTGGGAGCTATGGCTACACCTTC
CDR3 protein: CASSPQVGGSYGYTF

J gene: TRBJ2-3
V gene: TRBV28
D gene: TRBD2
clone size: -
CDR3 DNA: TGTGCCAGCAGTGCATCCCTAGCGGCCATAAGCACAGATACGCAGTATTTT
CDR3 protein: CASSASLAAISTDTQYF

J gene: TRBJ2-1
V gene: TRBV11-2
D gene: -
clone size: -
CDR3 DNA: TGTGCCAGCAGCTTAACTTCGCCCTCCTACAATGAGCAGTTCTTC
CDR3 protein: CASSLTSPSYNEQFF

J gene: TRBJ2-6
V gene: TRBV12-3/TRBV12-4
D gene: -
clone size: -
CDR3 DNA: TGTGCCAGCATCGTATCTGGGGCCAACGTCCTGACTTTC
CDR3 protein: CASIVSGANVLTF

J gene: TRBJ1-2
V gene: TRBV9
D gene: -
clone size: -
CDR3 DNA: TGTGCCAGCAGAAGTACAGGGTTTTATGGCTACACCTTC
CDR3 protein: CASRSTGFYGYTF

J gene: TRBJ2-1
V gene: TRBV7-2
D gene: -
clone size: -
CDR3 DNA: TGTGCCAGCAGCTTAGTGTCGCAACCGAGGAAGTTCTTC
CDR3 protein: CASSLVSQPRKFF

J gene: TRBJ2-7
V gene: TRBV5-6
D gene: -
clone size: once
CDR3 DNA: TGTGCCAGCAGCTCCATCGGTCGGGACAATACTTACGAGCAGTACTTC
CDR3 protein: CASSSIGRDNTYEQYF

J gene: TRBJ1-1
V gene: TRBV19
D gene: TRBD1
clone size: -
CDR3 DNA: TGTGCCAGTAGTATAGTAGGAGGACAGGGCCCTGAAGCTTTCTTT
CDR3 protein: CASSIVGGQGPEAFF

J gene: TRBJ2-3
V gene: TRBV11-3
D gene: -
clone size: -
CDR3 DNA: TGTGCCAGCAGCTCCACGGGGGGCGCAGATACGCAGTATTTT
CDR3 protein: CASSSTGGADTQYF

J gene: TRBJ1-6
V gene: TRBV27
D gene: -
clone size: -
CDR3 DNA: TGTGCCAGCAGCCTGACAATCCAGGGAATCTCCTATAATTCACCCCTCCACTTT
CDR3 protein: CASSLTIQGISYNSPLHF

J gene: TRBJ1-5
V gene: TRBV7-3
D gene: TRBD1
clone size: once
CDR3 DNA: TGTGCCAGCAGCGCGACAGGGGGCGGAAGTTTCCAGCCCCAGCATTTT
CDR3 protein: CASSATGGGSFQPQHF

J gene: TRBJ1-2
V gene: TRBV29-1
D gene: TRBD1
clone size: -
CDR3 DNA: TGCAGCGTTGTTCAGGGACAGGTTTCTTACTATGGCTACACCTTC
CDR3 protein: CSVVQGQVSYYGYTF